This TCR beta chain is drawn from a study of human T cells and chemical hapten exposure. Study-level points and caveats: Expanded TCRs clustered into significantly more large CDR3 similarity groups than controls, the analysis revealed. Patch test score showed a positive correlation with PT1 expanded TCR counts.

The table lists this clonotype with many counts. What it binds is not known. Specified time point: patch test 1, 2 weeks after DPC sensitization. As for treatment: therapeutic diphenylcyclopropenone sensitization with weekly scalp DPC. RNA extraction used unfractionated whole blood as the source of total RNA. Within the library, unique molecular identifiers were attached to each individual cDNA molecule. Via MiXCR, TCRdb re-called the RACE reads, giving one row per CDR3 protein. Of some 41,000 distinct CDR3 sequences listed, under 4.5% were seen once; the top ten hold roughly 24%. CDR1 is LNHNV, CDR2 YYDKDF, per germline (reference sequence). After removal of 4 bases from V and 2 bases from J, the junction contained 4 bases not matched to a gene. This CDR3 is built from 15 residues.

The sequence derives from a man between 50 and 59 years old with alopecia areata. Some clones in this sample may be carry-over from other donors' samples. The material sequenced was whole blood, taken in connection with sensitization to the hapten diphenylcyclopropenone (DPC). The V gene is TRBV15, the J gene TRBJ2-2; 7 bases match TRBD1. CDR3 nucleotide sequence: TGTGCCACCAGCACCGGACAGGCCAACACCGGGGAGCTGTTTTTT. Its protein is CATSTGQANTGELFF.